These 11 T cell receptor beta chains were all obtained from the same sample, sequenced in a study of liver allograft versus peripheral blood T cells. About the study: Liver transplant recipients had T cell receptor repertoires compared between transplanted liver and peripheral blood.

TCRdb re-called the reads through MiXCR, storing one row per CDR3 protein. The sample yields about 13,000 distinct CDR3 sequences, around 18% seen once. The receptors were sampled from a human patient who had a liver transplant. Some T cells could come from the graft donor.

In its sample, this clonotype was seen many times. V is TRBV7-2 and J is TRBJ2-1; no clear D gene. The germline V gene has CDR1 SGHTA and CDR2 FQGNSA. The length of the CDR3 is 11 residues. The V gene lost 4 bases and the J gene lost 4 bases, with 2 bases spanning the gap. CDR3 nucleotides: TGTGCCAGCAGCTATTACAATGAGCAGTTCTTC. This gives the protein CASSYYNEQFF.

By sample share, this clonotype is medium-sized. This rearrangement joins TRBV10-3 to TRBJ2-3; 16 bases map to TRBD2. CDR1 is ENHRY and CDR2 is SYGVKD in the germline V gene. CDR3 length equals 16 residues. J lost 6 bases, V lost 6 bases, and 6 bases had no gene match. The CDR3 region has the DNA TGTGCCATCAGGGGGACTAGCGGGAGGGCCGTTGATACGCAGTATTTT. Its translation is CAIRGTSGRAVDTQYF.

This clonotype is labeled medium-sized. V is TRBV29-1 and J is TRBJ2-7; D call uncertain. V shed 3 bases and J shed 5 bases, with 8 bases lying between them. Looked up from germline, CDR1 is SQVTM and CDR2 is ANQGSEA. This CDR3 comprises 11 residues. The CDR3 protein is CSVDKGNEQYF. The DNA for the CDR3 is TGCAGCGTTGATAAGGGTAACGAGCAGTACTTC.

By share of the sample, this clonotype is medium-sized. The V gene is TRBV9, the J gene TRBJ1-2, with no clear D. The CDR3 length is 18 residues. V was cut by 3 bases and J by 1 base, with 22 bases left in between. The germline V gene encodes CDR1 SGDLS and CDR2 YYNGEE. CDR3 nucleotides: TGTGCCAGCAGCGCCACCCCGGCTAACAGCTCCGATAACTATGGCTACACCTTC. Translation gives CASSATPANSSDNYGYTF. Supplemented by reference TRBV9 and TRBJ1-2, the full variable domain reads DSGVTQTPKHLITATGQRVTLRCSPRSGDLSVYWYQQSLDQGLQFLIQYYNGEERAKGNILERFSAQQFPDLHSELNLSSLELGDSALYFCASSATPANSSDNYGYTFGSGTRLTVV.

Only a few counts were recorded for this clonotype. This sequence joins TRBV20-1 and TRBJ2-2; D might be TRBD1 or TRBD2, each matching 6 bases. CDR3 length: 12 residues. In germline, CDR1 is DFQATT, CDR2 SNEGSKA (reference sequence). The germline V and J ends were trimmed by 5 bases and 7 bases, with 11 bases remaining between them. Here the CDR3 reads CSALRGGGELFF. CDR3 in DNA: TGCAGTGCTCTCAGGGGAGGCGGGGAGCTGTTTTTT.

This chain uses TRBV18 with TRBJ2-5, with no clear D. Germline V CDR1 and CDR2: KGHSH, LQKENI. Trimming removed 2 bases from V and 1 base from J, with 5 bases in between. The CDR3 spans 13 residues. The chain's CDR3 is CASSPRTQETQYF. DNA of the CDR3: TGTGCCAGCTCACCAAGGACCCAAGAGACCCAGTACTTC.

On this clonotype itself: Since a much larger clone is just one base distant, this may be a read error. V is TRBV29-1 and J is TRBJ2-3; D uncertain. The CDR3 is 10 amino acids. Trimming took off 5 bases at V and 12 bases at J, with 12 bases between the two ends. Germline CDR1 is SQVTM and CDR2 is ANQGSEA. DNA of the CDR3: TGCAGCGTTTGGGAACGGAGTCAGTATTTT. It codes for CSVWERSQYF.

This clonotype was recorded a few times. This chain links TRBV19 with TRBJ1-1; no definite D call. Germline CDR1 reads LNHDA; CDR2 reads SQIVND (reference sequence). V was pared by 5 bases and J by 8 bases, with 9 bases between. The CDR3 runs to 11 residues. CDR3 protein: CASSSLEEAFF. In DNA, the CDR3 is TGTGCCAGTAGTTCATTAGAAGAAGCTTTCTTT.

By its share, this clonotype is medium-sized (0.01 to 0.1%). The gene calls are TRBV6-5 and TRBJ1-6; 8 nucleotides match TRBD1. The CDR3 is made up of 14 amino acids. Trimming removed 5 bases from V and 11 bases from J; junction bases left unmatched: 8. CDR1 MNHEY and CDR2 SVGAGI come from the germline V gene. CDR3 residues: CASSQDRDVPPLHF. CDR3 sequence (DNA): TGTGCCAGCAGTCAGGACAGGGACGTTCCACCCCTCCACTTT.

This clonotype is medium-sized within its sample. The chain employs TRBV18 and TRBJ2-1; 8 nucleotides align to TRBD1. The CDR3 has 15 residues. Germline lookup yields CDR1 KGHSH and CDR2 LQKENI. With 3 bases clipped from V and 2 bases from J, the junction kept 3 bases outside the gene matches. The CDR3 loop is CASSPDRATYNEQFF. The CDR3 DNA reads as TGTGCCAGCTCACCGGACAGGGCAACCTACAATGAGCAGTTCTTC.

This chain connects TRBV6-2 or TRBV6-3 to TRBJ2-5; the D gene is possibly TRBD2 (5 bases). Trimming left V 4 bases short and J 2 bases short, with 11 bases between. Germline CDR1 and CDR2: MNHEY and SVGEGT. The CDR3 extends over 14 amino acids. CDR3 coding DNA: TGTGCCAGCAGTTCTGGACTGTTGCAAGAGACCCAGTACTTC. It codes for CASSSGLLQETQYF.